One sample yielded the 15 T cell receptor beta chains listed below, sequenced in a study of blood T cell repertoires in COVID-19. Generated by immunoSEQ multiplex PCR, the TCRdb table keeps only in-frame clones and is missing some. The sample records roughly 340,000 clones, about 90% being singletons. The sample consisted of peripheral blood. The source of these receptors is a woman between 18 and 30 years old who had recovered from COVID-19.

The chain has TRBV7-2 and TRBJ2-3; 8 nucleotides match TRBD2. The V segment lost 1 base and the J segment 1 base; nucleotides outside the gene matches: 10. Germline CDR1 SGHTA, CDR2 FQGNSA. This CDR3 has 18 amino acids. CDR3 sequence (DNA): TGTGCCAGCAGCTTAGTCCGGCCTAGCGGGTGGGGCACAGATACGCAGTATTTT. Translating gives CASSLVRPSGWGTDTQYF.

The CDR3 region has the DNA TGTGCCAGCAGCTTCAACGGTGGACAGCCCTCTGAAGCTTTCTTT. It codes for CASSFNGGQPSEAFF. This chain links TRBV5-8 with TRBJ1-1, with D maybe TRBD1 (6 bases). This CDR3 contains 15 residues. V was pared by 2 bases and J by 6 bases, with 17 bases between. Germline CDR1 reads SGHTS; CDR2 reads YDEGEE.

The rearrangement joins TRBV19 to TRBJ2-6, with 8 bases lining up with TRBD2. With 6 bases clipped from V and 0 bases from J, the junction kept 1 base outside the gene matches. The length of the CDR3 is 15 residues. Germline V lookup: CDR1 LNHDA, CDR2 SQIVND (reference sequence). Written as DNA, the CDR3 is TGTGCCAGTAGCCGGGGGGGCTCTGGGGCCAACGTCCTGACTTTC. Its translation is CASSRGGSGANVLTF.

The chain has TRBV5-5 and TRBJ1-1; D unclear. The V gene lost 0 bases and the J gene lost 0 bases, with 6 bases spanning the gap. Germline V lookup: CDR1 SGHKS, CDR2 YYEKEE (reference sequence). This CDR3 has 14 amino acids. The CDR3 spells CASSLGAMNTEAFF. In nucleotides, the CDR3 is TGTGCCAGCAGCTTGGGGGCCATGAACACTGAAGCTTTCTTT.

The chain couples TRBV7-9 to TRBJ1-5, with a tentative D call TRBD1 (5 bases). V lost 5 bases and J 5 bases, leaving 7 bases between the germline ends. Germline V gives CDR1 SEHNR, CDR2 FQNEAQ (reference sequence). CDR3 size: 12 residues. The CDR3 nucleotides are TGTGCCAGCAGCCAACAGGATCAGCCCCAGCATTTT. As protein: CASSQQDQPQHF.

The J gene is TRBJ1-6, the V gene TRBV19, with D hard to call. The ends were cut back, 3 bases at V and 9 bases at J, with 9 bases in the middle. The CDR3 length is 13 residues. The germline V gene has CDR1 LNHDA and CDR2 SQIVND (reference sequence). CDR3 loop: CASSIDSISPLHF. CDR3 coding DNA: TGTGCCAGTAGTATTGATAGTATTTCACCCCTCCACTTT.

This chain joins TRBV20-1 and TRBJ1-2; D unresolved. The V end was cut by 5 bases, the J end by 6 bases, with 7 bases between. Looked up from germline, CDR1 is DFQATT and CDR2 is SNEGSKA (reference sequence). The CDR3 is 10 amino acids. CDR3 sequence: CSAFRDGYTF. CDR3 in DNA: TGCAGTGCTTTTAGAGATGGCTACACCTTC.

The chain combines TRBV6-2 or TRBV6-3 with TRBJ2-2; TRBD2 matches at 15 bases. The CDR3 is 16 residues long. After removal of 5 bases from V and 5 bases from J, the junction contained 3 bases not matched to a gene. CDR1 and CDR2 from the germline V gene are MNHEY and SVGEGT. The CDR3 region has the DNA TGTGCCAGCAGTCGGACTAGCGGGAGGGCAACCGGGGAGCTGTTTTTT. Its translation: CASSRTSGRATGELFF.

This chain connects TRBV29-1 to TRBJ2-2; TRBD1 aligns across 12 bases. With 5 bases clipped from V and 4 bases from J, the junction kept 8 bases outside the gene matches. The CDR3 length is 16 residues. Germline CDR1 and CDR2: SQVTM and ANQGSEA. CDR3 protein: CSVRQGTGGVTGELFF. In DNA form, the CDR3 reads TGCAGCGTTCGCCAGGGGACAGGGGGCGTCACCGGGGAGCTGTTTTTT.

V and J are TRBV27 and TRBJ2-6, with TRBD1 matching 7 bases. Looked up from germline, CDR1 is MNHEY and CDR2 is SMNVEV (reference sequence). CDR3 length equals 15 residues. V trimming: 5 bases; J trimming: 1 base; junction bases outside the gene matches: 2. This chain's CDR3 is CASSQQGSGANVLTF. CDR3 nucleotide sequence: TGTGCCAGCAGTCAACAGGGGTCTGGGGCCAACGTCCTGACTTTC.

The chain couples TRBV14 to TRBJ1-2; the D gene is possibly TRBD1 (5 bases). CDR3 length equals 16 residues. In germline, CDR1 is SGHDN, CDR2 FVKESK. Trimming removed 4 bases from V and 0 bases from J, with 15 bases in between. The CDR3 DNA reads as TGTGCCAGCAGCCTGAAAGGAGGGGCCACTAACTATGGCTACACCTTC. This translates into CASSLKGGATNYGYTF. The whole variable domain, remainder taken from reference TRBV14 and TRBJ1-2, is EAGVTQFPSHSVIEKGQTVTLRCDPISGHDNLYWYRRVMGKEIKFLLHFVKESKQDESGMPNNRFLAERTGGTYSTLKVQPAELEDSGVYFCASSLKGGATNYGYTFGSGTRLTVV.

The chain employs TRBV7-9 and TRBJ1-3; D call uncertain. Between the trimmed V and J ends, which lost 6 bases and 0 bases, there was a span of 15 bases. This CDR3 spans 16 amino acids. Germline CDR1 and CDR2: SEHNR and FQNEAQ (reference sequence). The CDR3 spells CASRPEGYSSGNTIYF. The CDR3 region has the DNA TGTGCCAGCAGACCGGAGGGATACAGCTCTGGAAACACCATATATTTT.

Concerning this clone itself: Other DNA sequences in the sample encode the same CDR3. The V call is TRBV7-9, the J call TRBJ1-1; D is unclear. The V gene lost 1 base and the J gene lost 3 bases, with 6 bases spanning the gap. CDR1 is SEHNR and CDR2 is FQNEAQ in the germline V gene (reference sequence). The CDR3 has 13 residues. Here the CDR3 reads CASSLGGDTEAFF. Written as DNA, the CDR3 is TGTGCCAGCAGCTTAGGAGGAGACACTGAAGCTTTCTTT.

The chain recombines TRBV11-2 with TRBJ1-1; a possible D gene is TRBD1 (5 bases). The V gene lost 2 bases and the J gene lost 2 bases, with 12 bases spanning the gap. The CDR3 is made up of 15 amino acids. Per germline, CDR1 SGHAT and CDR2 FQNNGV. In nucleotides, the CDR3 is TGTGCCAGCAGCTTAACGGGGGTTGGAAACACTGAAGCTTTCTTT. Residues: CASSLTGVGNTEAFF.

This sequence joins TRBV4-1 and TRBJ2-7; 8 positions match TRBD1. In germline, CDR1 is MGHRA, CDR2 YSYEKL. This CDR3 has 17 residues. V lost 3 bases, J lost 1 base, and 11 bases stayed unmatched. CDR3 bases: TGCGCCAGCAGCCAGCTCAGGGGGCCGCTGACTTCCTACGAGCAGTACGTC. Residues: CASSQLRGPLTSYEQYV.